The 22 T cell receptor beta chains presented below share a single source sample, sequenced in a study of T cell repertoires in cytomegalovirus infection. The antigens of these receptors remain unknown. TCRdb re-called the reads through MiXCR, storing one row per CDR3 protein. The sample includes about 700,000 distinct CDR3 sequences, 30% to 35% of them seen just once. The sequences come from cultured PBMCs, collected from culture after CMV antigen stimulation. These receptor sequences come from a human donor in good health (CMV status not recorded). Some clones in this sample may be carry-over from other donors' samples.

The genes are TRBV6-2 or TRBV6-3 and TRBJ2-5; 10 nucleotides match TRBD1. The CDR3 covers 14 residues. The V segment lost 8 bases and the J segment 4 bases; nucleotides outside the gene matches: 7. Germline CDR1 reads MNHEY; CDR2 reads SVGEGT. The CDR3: CASVDRGRGETQYF. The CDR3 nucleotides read TGTGCCAGCGTTGACAGGGGGCGCGGAGAGACCCAGTACTTC.

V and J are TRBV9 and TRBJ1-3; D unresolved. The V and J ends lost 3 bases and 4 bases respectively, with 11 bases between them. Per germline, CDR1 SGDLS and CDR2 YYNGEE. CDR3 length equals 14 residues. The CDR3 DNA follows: TGTGCCAGCAGCGCCTCATGGCGAGGAAACACCATATATTTT. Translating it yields CASSASWRGNTIYF. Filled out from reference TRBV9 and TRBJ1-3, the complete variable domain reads DSGVTQTPKHLITATGQRVTLRCSPRSGDLSVYWYQQSLDQGLQFLIQYYNGEERAKGNILERFSAQQFPDLHSELNLSSLELGDSALYFCASSASWRGNTIYFGEGSWLTVV.

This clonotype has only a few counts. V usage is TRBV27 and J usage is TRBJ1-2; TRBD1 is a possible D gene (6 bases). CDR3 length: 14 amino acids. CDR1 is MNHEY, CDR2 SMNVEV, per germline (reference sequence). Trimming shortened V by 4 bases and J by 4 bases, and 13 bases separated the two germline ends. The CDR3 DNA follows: TGTGCCAGCAGTTCTGCTTGGGACACCTATGGCTACACCTTC. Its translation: CASSSAWDTYGYTF.

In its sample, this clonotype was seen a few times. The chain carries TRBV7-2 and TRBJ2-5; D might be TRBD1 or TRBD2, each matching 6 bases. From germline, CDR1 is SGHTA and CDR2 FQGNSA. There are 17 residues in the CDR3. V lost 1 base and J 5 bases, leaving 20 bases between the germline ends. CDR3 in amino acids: CASSLGGAGDESETQYF. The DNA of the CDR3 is TGTGCCAGCAGCTTAGGGGGGGCAGGGGATGAGTCGGAGACCCAGTACTTC.

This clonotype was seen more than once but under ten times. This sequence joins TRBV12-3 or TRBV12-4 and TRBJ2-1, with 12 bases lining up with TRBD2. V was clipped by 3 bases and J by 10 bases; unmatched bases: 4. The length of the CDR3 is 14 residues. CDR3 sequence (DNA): TGTGCCAGCAGTTTTCTAGCGGGAGGGAAGGAGCAGTTCTTC. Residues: CASSFLAGGKEQFF.

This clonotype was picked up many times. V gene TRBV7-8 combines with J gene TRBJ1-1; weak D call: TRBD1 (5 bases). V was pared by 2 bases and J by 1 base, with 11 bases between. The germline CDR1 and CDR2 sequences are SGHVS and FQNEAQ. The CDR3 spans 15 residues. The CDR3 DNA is TGTGCCAGCAGCTTACCTGACGGGGCGAACACTGAAGCTTTCTTT. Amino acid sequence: CASSLPDGANTEAFF.

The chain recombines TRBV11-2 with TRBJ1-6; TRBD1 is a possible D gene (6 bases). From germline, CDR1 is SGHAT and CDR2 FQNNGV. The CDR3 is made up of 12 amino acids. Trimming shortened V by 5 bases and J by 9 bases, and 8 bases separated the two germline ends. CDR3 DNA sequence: TGTGCCAGCAGCGAGGGGGGTTCACCCCTCCACTTT. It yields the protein CASSEGGSPLHF.

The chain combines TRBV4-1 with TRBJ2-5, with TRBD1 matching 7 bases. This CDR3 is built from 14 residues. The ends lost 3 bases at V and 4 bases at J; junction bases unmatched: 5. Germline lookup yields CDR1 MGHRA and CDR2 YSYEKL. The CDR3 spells CASSHQGDGETQYF. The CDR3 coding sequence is TGCGCCAGCAGCCACCAGGGGGACGGAGAGACCCAGTACTTC.

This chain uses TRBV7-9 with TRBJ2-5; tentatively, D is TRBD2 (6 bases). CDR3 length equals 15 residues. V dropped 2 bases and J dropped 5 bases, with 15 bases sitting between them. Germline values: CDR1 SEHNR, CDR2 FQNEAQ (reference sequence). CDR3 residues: CASSLIGGNAETQYF. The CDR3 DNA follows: TGTGCCAGCAGCTTAATTGGGGGGAACGCGGAGACCCAGTACTTC.

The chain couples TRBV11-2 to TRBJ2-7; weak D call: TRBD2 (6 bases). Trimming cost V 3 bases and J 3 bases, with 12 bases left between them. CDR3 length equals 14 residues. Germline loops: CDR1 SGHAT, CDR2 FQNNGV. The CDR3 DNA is TGTGCCAGCAGCTTCAATCCGGGGGTCTACGAGCAGTACTTC. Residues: CASSFNPGVYEQYF.

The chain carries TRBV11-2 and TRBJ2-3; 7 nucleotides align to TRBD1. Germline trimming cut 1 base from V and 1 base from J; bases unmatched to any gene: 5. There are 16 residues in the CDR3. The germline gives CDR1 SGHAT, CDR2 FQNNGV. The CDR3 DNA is TGTGCCAGCAGCTTAGGTGGGACAGTTGGCACAGATACGCAGTATTTT. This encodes CASSLGGTVGTDTQYF.

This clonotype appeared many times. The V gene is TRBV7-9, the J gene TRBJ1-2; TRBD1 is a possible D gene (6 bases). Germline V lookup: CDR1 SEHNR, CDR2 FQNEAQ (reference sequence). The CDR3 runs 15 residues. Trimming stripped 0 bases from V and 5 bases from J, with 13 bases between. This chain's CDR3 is CASSLAAGETYGYTF. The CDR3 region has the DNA TGTGCCAGCAGCTTAGCGGCAGGGGAAACGTATGGCTACACCTTC. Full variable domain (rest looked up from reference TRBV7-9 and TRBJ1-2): DTGVSQNPRHKITKRGQNVTFRCDPISEHNRLYWYRQTLGQGPEFLTYFQNEAQLEKSRLLSDRFSAERPKGSFSTLEIQRTEQGDSAMYLCASSLAAGETYGYTFGSGTRLTVV.

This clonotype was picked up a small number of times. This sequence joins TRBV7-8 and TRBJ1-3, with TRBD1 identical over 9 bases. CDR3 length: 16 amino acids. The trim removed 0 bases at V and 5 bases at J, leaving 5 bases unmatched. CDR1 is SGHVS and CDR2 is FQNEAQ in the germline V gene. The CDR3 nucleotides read TGTGCCAGCAGCTTAGCGCTCGGGACAGGGAGAAACACCATATATTTT. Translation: CASSLALGTGRNTIYF.

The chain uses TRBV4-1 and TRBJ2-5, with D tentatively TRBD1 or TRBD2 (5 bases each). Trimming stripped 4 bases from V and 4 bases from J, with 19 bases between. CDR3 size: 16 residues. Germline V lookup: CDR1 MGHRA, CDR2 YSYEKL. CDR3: CASSLTGRDGIETQYF. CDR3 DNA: TGCGCCAGCAGCCTCACAGGAAGGGACGGAATAGAGACCCAGTACTTC.

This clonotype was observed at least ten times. CDR3 bases: TGTGCCAGCAGCCCAAGGGTCCCGGTACTAGCGGGGGAACACAATGAGCAGTTCTTC. Its translation is CASSPRVPVLAGEHNEQFF. The chain employs TRBV7-8 and TRBJ2-1; 11 bases match TRBD2. The J segment lost 5 bases and the V segment lost 5 bases, leaving 17 bases of the junction unmatched. This CDR3 has 19 residues. The germline V gene has CDR1 SGHVS and CDR2 FQNEAQ.

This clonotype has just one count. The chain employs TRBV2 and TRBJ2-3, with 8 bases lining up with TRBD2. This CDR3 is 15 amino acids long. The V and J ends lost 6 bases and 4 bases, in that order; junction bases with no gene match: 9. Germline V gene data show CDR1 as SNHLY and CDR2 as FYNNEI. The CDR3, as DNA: TGTGCCAGCAGCTCAGGACTAGCTGTCGCAGATACGCAGTATTTT. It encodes CASSSGLAVADTQYF.

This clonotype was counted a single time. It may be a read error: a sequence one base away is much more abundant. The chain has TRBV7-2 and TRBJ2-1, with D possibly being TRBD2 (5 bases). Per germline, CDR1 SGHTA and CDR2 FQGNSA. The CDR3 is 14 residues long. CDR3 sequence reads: CASGLYTWENEQFF. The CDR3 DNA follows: TGTGCCAGCGGCTTATATACCTGGGAGAATGAGCAGTTCTTC.

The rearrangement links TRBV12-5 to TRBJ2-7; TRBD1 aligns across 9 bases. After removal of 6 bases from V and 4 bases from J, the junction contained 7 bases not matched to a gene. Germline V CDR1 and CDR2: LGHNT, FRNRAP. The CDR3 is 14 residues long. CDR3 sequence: CASGPGTGNYEQYF. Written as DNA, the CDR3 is TGTGCTAGTGGACCAGGGACAGGGAATTACGAGCAGTACTTC.

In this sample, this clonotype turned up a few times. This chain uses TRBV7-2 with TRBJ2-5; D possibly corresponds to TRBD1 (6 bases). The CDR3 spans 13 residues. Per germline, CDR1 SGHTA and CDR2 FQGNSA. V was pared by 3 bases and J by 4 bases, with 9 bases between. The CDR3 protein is CASSFNRAETQYF. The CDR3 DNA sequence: TGTGCCAGCAGCTTTAACAGGGCAGAGACCCAGTACTTC.

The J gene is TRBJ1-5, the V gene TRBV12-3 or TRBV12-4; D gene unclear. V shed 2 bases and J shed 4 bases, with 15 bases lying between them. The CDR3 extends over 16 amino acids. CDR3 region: CASSLRVGYGNQPQHF. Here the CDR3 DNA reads TGTGCCAGCAGTTTAAGAGTGGGGTATGGAAATCAGCCCCAGCATTTT.

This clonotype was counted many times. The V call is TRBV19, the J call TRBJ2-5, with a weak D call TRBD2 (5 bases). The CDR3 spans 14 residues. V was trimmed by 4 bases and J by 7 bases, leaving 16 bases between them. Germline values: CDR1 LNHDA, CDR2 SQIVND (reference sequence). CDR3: CASSKVGPAGTQYF. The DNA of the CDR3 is TGTGCCAGTAGTAAGGTTGGGCCGGCGGGGACCCAGTACTTC.

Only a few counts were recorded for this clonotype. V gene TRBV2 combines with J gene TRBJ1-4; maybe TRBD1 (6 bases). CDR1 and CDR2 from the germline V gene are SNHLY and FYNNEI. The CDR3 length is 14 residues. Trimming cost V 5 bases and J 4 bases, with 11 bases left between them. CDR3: CASSRDIGNEKLFF. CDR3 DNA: TGTGCCAGCAGTCGGGACATTGGTAATGAAAAACTGTTTTTT.